This TCR beta chain was sequenced for a study of beta chain features in type 1 diabetes. Study information: Examination of sorted cells across all samples involved over 85,000,000 cells.

V was trimmed by 5 bases and J by 4 bases, leaving 11 bases between them. The V gene's germline CDR1 is SQVTM and CDR2 ANQGSEA. There are 12 residues in the CDR3. The whole isolated RNA underwent reverse transcription, so sequencing captured expressed TCRB transcripts. Data came from immunoSEQ multiplex PCR; TCRdb stores just in-frame clones and leaves some out. Found here are under 500,000 clones, over 25% of them singletons; the top ten hold 0.065%. This receptor was identified in a man aged 18-30 years in good health. V and J are TRBV29-1 and TRBJ1-1, with unresolved D. Sequenced input: naive CD4+ T cells from blood. The CDR3 DNA reads TGCAGCGTTCGGCAGGTGGCCACTGAAGCTTTCTTT. Translated, it gives CSVRQVATEAFF.